These 23 T cell receptor beta chains share one sample of origin, sequenced in a study of Ad26.COV2.S vaccination and SARS-CoV-2 variants. Treatment: some 20 received Ad26.COV2.S at low or high dose, single or two shots; about 5 received placebo; per-sample allocation not given. Day 63 after the first injection of vaccine or placebo was the sampling time. Profiling relied on immunoSEQ multiplex PCR, and the TCRdb table lists in-frame clones only, not all of them. The repertoire holds about 220,000 clones, approximately 88% seen once, with approximately 11% in the top ten. The sample here was peripheral blood, taken in a trial of Ad26.COV2.S vaccine versus placebo. All receptors derive from a person aged 18-60 years who received the Ad26.COV2.S COVID-19 vaccine or a placebo.

For this clone: The same CDR3 is also encoded by other DNA sequences in this sample. This chain links TRBV19 with TRBJ2-7; D is perhaps TRBD2 (5 bases). The germline CDR1 and CDR2 sequences are LNHDA and SQIVND (reference sequence). The germline V and J ends were trimmed by 2 bases and 1 base, with 6 bases remaining between them. The CDR3 length is 13 residues. The CDR3 coding sequence is TGTGCCAGTAGTATAACGGGGTCCTACGAGCAGTACTTC. This sequence encodes CASSITGSYEQYF.

A remark on this clone: Other DNA sequences from this sample encode an identical CDR3 as well. This chain uses TRBV6-5 with TRBJ2-7, with D perhaps TRBD1 (6 bases). CDR1 and CDR2 from the germline V gene are MNHEY and SVGAGI. Deletions cut 6 bases from V and 0 bases from J, with 9 bases between. The CDR3 contains 13 residues. CDR3 bases: TGTGCCAGCAGCCCGGGACACTCCTACGAGCAGTACTTC. Residues: CASSPGHSYEQYF.

The chain has TRBV7-2 and TRBJ2-3; 9 bases are shared with TRBD2. The CDR3 runs 16 residues. The V segment lost 11 bases and the J segment 2 bases; nucleotides outside the gene matches: 14. CDR1 is SGHTA, CDR2 FQGNSA, per germline. The CDR3 spells CAQGSGGLGLTDTQYF. The CDR3 nucleotides are TGTGCCCAGGGAAGCGGGGGGCTAGGGCTCACAGATACGCAGTATTTT.

V is TRBV5-1 and J is TRBJ2-1; 12 nucleotides match TRBD1. The J segment lost 1 base and the V segment lost 3 bases, leaving 8 bases of the junction unmatched. The CDR3 contains 18 residues. Germline V CDR1 and CDR2: SGHRS, YFSETQ. The CDR3 loop is CASSWGQGASRSYNEQFF. The CDR3 DNA reads TGCGCCAGCAGCTGGGGACAGGGGGCAAGTCGGTCCTACAATGAGCAGTTCTTC.

This chain uses TRBV27 with TRBJ2-5, with 8 bases identical to TRBD2. The CDR3 length is 18 residues. Germline values: CDR1 MNHEY, CDR2 SMNVEV (reference sequence). V was clipped by 3 bases and J by 5 bases; unmatched bases: 17. CDR3 sequence: CASSLGRTSTNRGETQYF. The CDR3 nucleotides read TGTGCCAGCAGTTTGGGACGGACTAGCACCAATCGGGGGGAGACCCAGTACTTC.

The chain's CDR3 is CASSQGQTSGNTIYF. The CDR3, as DNA: TGTGCCAGCAGCCAAGGACAAACGTCTGGAAACACCATATATTTT. The chain recombines TRBV3-1 (or the pseudogene TRBV3-2) with TRBJ1-3, with D unresolved. Trimming cost V 1 base and J 1 base, with 8 bases left between them. The CDR3 extends over 15 amino acids. Germline assignment: CDR1 LGHDT and CDR2 YNNKEL (reference sequence).

The chain joins TRBV28 to TRBJ2-1, with 7 bases lining up with TRBD1. The V gene's germline CDR1 is MDHEN and CDR2 SYDVKM. Trimming took 6 bases from V and 0 from J; bases not matched to a gene: 8. The CDR3 has 16 residues. The CDR3: CASSPNYRGSYNEQFF. For the CDR3, the DNA is TGTGCCAGCAGCCCAAACTACAGGGGCTCCTACAATGAGCAGTTCTTC.

This clone was observed many times. The chain joins TRBV2 to TRBJ2-7, with 9 bases matching TRBD1. The V and J ends lost 6 bases and 3 bases, in that order; junction bases with no gene match: 3. Looked up from germline, CDR1 is SNHLY and CDR2 is FYNNEI. The CDR3 is made up of 13 amino acids. The CDR3, as DNA: TGTGCCAGCAGAGACAGGGGGGTCTACGAGCAGTACTTC. It translates to CASRDRGVYEQYF.

This clone was observed once. Other DNA sequences in this sample translate to the same CDR3. This rearrangement joins TRBV5-1 to TRBJ2-7, with D unresolved. The germline CDR1 and CDR2 sequences are SGHRS and YFSETQ. V was trimmed by 3 bases and J by 3 bases, leaving 4 bases between them. There are 11 residues in the CDR3. The CDR3 DNA is TGCGCCAGCAGCTCCCTCTACGAGCAGTACTTC. This translates into CASSSLYEQYF.

The chain combines TRBV7-9 with TRBJ1-4; D is undetermined. V was trimmed by 5 bases and J by 4 bases, leaving 20 bases between them. The CDR3 runs 17 residues. Germline CDR1 SEHNR, CDR2 FQNEAQ (reference sequence). Here the CDR3 reads CASSLTLNRGYNEKLFF. The CDR3, as DNA: TGTGCCAGCAGCCTCACCCTGAACAGAGGGTATAATGAAAAACTGTTTTTT. The full variable domain, rest sourced from reference TRBV7-9 and TRBJ1-4, is DTGVSQNPRHKITKRGQNVTFRCDPISEHNRLYWYRQTLGQGPEFLTYFQNEAQLEKSRLLSDRFSAERPKGSFSTLEIQRTEQGDSAMYLCASSLTLNRGYNEKLFFGSGTQLSVL.

This chain uses TRBV5-6 with TRBJ2-7; no firm D call. V lost 3 bases and J lost 3, with 13 bases in between. The CDR3 is 14 amino acids. Germline assignment: CDR1 SGHDT and CDR2 YYEEEE. CDR3 loop: CASSYWLGIYEQYF. DNA for the CDR3: TGTGCCAGCAGCTACTGGCTGGGTATCTACGAGCAGTACTTC.

V usage is TRBV6-5 and J usage is TRBJ2-7, with 8 bases lining up with TRBD2. J lost 5 bases, V lost 0 bases, and 3 bases had no gene match. Germline CDR1 and CDR2: MNHEY and SVGAGI. This CDR3 spans 14 amino acids. The chain's CDR3 is CASSYSGTRHEQYF. Here the CDR3 DNA reads TGTGCCAGCAGTTACTCGGGGACTAGGCACGAGCAGTACTTC.

The gene calls are TRBV9 and TRBJ2-2; D is possibly TRBD1 or TRBD2 (5 bases each). The CDR3 has 19 amino acids. Trimming took off 4 bases at V and 5 bases at J, with 27 bases between the two ends. Germline loops: CDR1 SGDLS, CDR2 YYNGEE. The CDR3 is CASSLREQGVEEVTGELFF. The CDR3 bases are TGTGCCAGCAGCCTCAGGGAGCAGGGCGTCGAGGAAGTTACCGGGGAGCTGTTTTTT.

V and J are TRBV5-8 and TRBJ2-7; TRBD2 is a possible D gene (5 bases). CDR1 and CDR2 from the germline V gene are SGHTS and YDEGEE. Trimming left V 0 bases short and J 6 bases short, with 13 bases between. This CDR3 has 14 residues. CDR3: CASSLDSAGIEQYF. CDR3 coding DNA: TGTGCCAGCAGCTTGGACAGTGCCGGGATCGAGCAGTACTTC.

The chain joins TRBV29-1 to TRBJ2-1, with 13 bases matching TRBD2. Germline CDR1 reads SQVTM; CDR2 reads ANQGSEA. Trimming took 8 bases from V and 5 from J; bases not matched to a gene: 3. This CDR3 is built from 13 residues. CDR3 protein: CSNGLAGDNEQFF. CDR3 sequence (DNA): TGCAGCAACGGACTAGCGGGGGACAATGAGCAGTTCTTC.

The rearrangement links TRBV7-6 to TRBJ2-3; D remains unclear. The CDR3 sequence is 16 residues long. The V gene's germline CDR1 is SGHVS and CDR2 FNYEAQ. Deletions cut 1 base from V and 2 bases from J, with 13 bases between. The CDR3 nucleotides read TGTGCCAGCAGCTTAGGTACAGCGTCTCCCACAGATACGCAGTATTTT. Translating it yields CASSLGTASPTDTQYF.

The genes are TRBV7-2 and TRBJ2-2; 8 bases are shared with TRBD1. Unmatched junction bases numbered 13, after V lost 9 bases and J lost 4 bases. The CDR3 covers 16 residues. Per germline, CDR1 SGHTA and CDR2 FQGNSA. CDR3 sequence (DNA): TGTGCCAGTCACGCCTACCAGGGGGCGGCCACCGGGGAGCTGTTTTTT. It encodes CASHAYQGAATGELFF.

The DNA for the CDR3 is TGTGCCAGCAGCCAAGGGAGGGACATCTATGGCTACACCTTC. Protein: CASSQGRDIYGYTF. The chain carries TRBV9 and TRBJ1-2, with D perhaps TRBD1 (6 bases). The V gene's germline CDR1 is SGDLS and CDR2 YYNGEE. The CDR3 sequence is 14 residues long. Trimming shortened V by 4 bases and J by 4 bases, and 14 bases separated the two germline ends.

The rearrangement uses TRBV4-1 and TRBJ2-7; a possible D gene is TRBD1 (5 bases). Trimming left V 2 bases short and J 0 bases short, with 11 bases between. CDR3 length equals 15 residues. Per germline, CDR1 MGHRA and CDR2 YSYEKL. This chain's CDR3 is CASSQPGGASYEQYF. CDR3 coding DNA: TGCGCCAGCAGCCAACCGGGTGGGGCCTCCTACGAGCAGTACTTC.

This clone was seen only a few times. The chain carries TRBV6-5 and TRBJ2-7; no clear D. V was pared by 6 bases and J by 5 bases, with 20 bases between. The CDR3 is 15 residues long. Germline V gives CDR1 MNHEY, CDR2 SVGAGI. The CDR3 loop reads CASSPRGGAPNEQYF. CDR3 bases: TGTGCCAGCAGCCCGAGAGGTGGTGCCCCTAACGAGCAGTACTTC.

CDR3 nucleotide sequence: TGTGCTAGTGGTTCCCCAGGGTACAATGAGCAGTTCTTC. As protein: CASGSPGYNEQFF. V gene TRBV12-5 combines with J gene TRBJ2-1, with D perhaps matching TRBD1 (5 bases). V lost 4 bases and J lost 4, with 8 bases in between. The germline CDR1 and CDR2 sequences are LGHNT and FRNRAP. There are 13 residues in the CDR3.

The chain combines TRBV6-5 with TRBJ1-1; D is undetermined. There are 15 residues in the CDR3. In germline, CDR1 is MNHEY, CDR2 SVGAGI. V was trimmed by 6 bases and J by 2 bases, leaving 16 bases between them. The CDR3 region is CASSQFGSVNTEAFF. As DNA, the CDR3 is TGTGCCAGCAGCCAATTCGGGTCGGTCAACACTGAAGCTTTCTTT.

This clone came up once. The V and J genes are TRBV6-1 and TRBJ2-7; D ambiguous. The V gene's germline CDR1 is MNHNS and CDR2 SASEGT. V lost 1 base to trimming and J lost 0 bases, with 7 bases between them. CDR3 length: 14 amino acids. This CDR3 reads CASSEGVGSYEQYF. The CDR3, as DNA: TGTGCCAGCAGTGAAGGTGTTGGCTCCTACGAGCAGTACTTC.